The 22 T cell receptor beta chains given below trace back to one sample, sequenced in a study of blood T cell repertoires in COVID-19. Measured with immunoSEQ multiplex PCR; TCRdb has only the in-frame clones, and not every one. This sample carries a few hundred thousand clones, around 84% of them seen once, and the ten largest clones take roughly a sixth. The sequenced sample consisted of PBMCs or T cells enriched from blood (not recorded which). Source of these receptors: a man in his forties who had recovered from COVID-19.

This rearrangement joins TRBV7-3 to TRBJ2-2; 8 nucleotides agree with TRBD2. Per the germline V gene, CDR1 is SGHTA and CDR2 is FQGTGA. The J segment lost 1 base and the V segment lost 8 bases, leaving 3 bases of the junction unmatched. The CDR3 covers 14 residues. The CDR3 loop reads CASQLAGNTGELFF. CDR3 nucleotide sequence: TGTGCCAGCCAGCTAGCGGGGAACACCGGGGAGCTGTTTTTT.

This rearrangement joins TRBV19 to TRBJ1-1; D remains ambiguous. V was cut by 1 base and J by 3 bases, with 9 bases left in between. CDR1 is LNHDA and CDR2 is SQIVND in the germline V gene (reference sequence). CDR3 length equals 14 residues. CDR3 in amino acids: CASSIGGGYTEAFF. As DNA, the CDR3 is TGTGCCAGTAGTATAGGAGGCGGCTACACTGAAGCTTTCTTT.

The V and J genes are TRBV11-1 and TRBJ2-2, with 9 bases that match TRBD2. Germline loops: CDR1 SGHAT, CDR2 FQDESV (reference sequence). The CDR3 contains 15 residues. J gave up 6 bases and V 1 base, and 3 bases lay outside the gene matches. CDR3 amino acids: CASSLGGRAAGELFF. The CDR3 DNA sequence: TGTGCCAGCAGCTTAGGCGGGAGGGCCGCCGGGGAGCTGTTTTTT. Based on the CDR3 plus reference TRBV11-1 and TRBJ2-2, the full variable domain is EAEVAQSPRYKITEKSQAVAFWCDPISGHATLYWYRQILGQGPELLVQFQDESVVDDSQLPKDRFSAERLKGVDSTLKIQPAELGDSAMYLCASSLGGRAAGELFFGEGSRLTVL.

The gene calls are TRBV14 and TRBJ1-2; TRBD1 might be the D (5 bases). CDR1 SGHDN and CDR2 FVKESK come from the germline V gene. V lost 0 bases to trimming and J lost 2 bases, with 13 bases between them. The CDR3 totals 16 residues. CDR3 amino acids: CASSQEMIQVNYGYTF. CDR3 nucleotide sequence: TGTGCCAGCAGCCAAGAGATGATACAGGTGAACTATGGCTACACCTTC.

The rearrangement joins TRBV7-9 to TRBJ2-1; TRBD2 matches 7 bases. This CDR3 has 15 residues. CDR1 is SEHNR and CDR2 is FQNEAQ in the germline V gene (reference sequence). The V gene end was trimmed by 5 bases and the J gene end by 7 bases; junction bases not matched to a gene: 11. The CDR3 DNA reads TGTGCCAGCAGCCCTCGTGGGGAGGGCCTTAATGAGCAGTTCTTC. Protein sequence: CASSPRGEGLNEQFF. Using reference TRBV7-9 and TRBJ2-1 for the parts outside the CDR3, the full variable domain is DTGVSQNPRHKITKRGQNVTFRCDPISEHNRLYWYRQTLGQGPEFLTYFQNEAQLEKSRLLSDRFSAERPKGSFSTLEIQRTEQGDSAMYLCASSPRGEGLNEQFFGPGTRLTVL.

This CDR3 is CASSQYRGDQETQYF. The CDR3 DNA follows: TGTGCCAGCAGCCAATACAGGGGGGACCAAGAGACCCAGTACTTC. The V and J genes are TRBV27 and TRBJ2-5; 8 bases map to TRBD1. J lost 0 bases, V lost 6 bases, and 6 bases had no gene match. The CDR3 is 15 residues long. The germline gives CDR1 MNHEY, CDR2 SMNVEV (reference sequence).

The chain recombines TRBV28 with TRBJ1-3, with 8 positions matching TRBD1. Germline assignment: CDR1 MDHEN and CDR2 SYDVKM. This CDR3 has 17 residues. With V trimmed by 5 bases and J by 0 bases, 9 bases remained unmatched. The CDR3 spells CASSPTRQGFSGNTIYF. CDR3 in DNA: TGTGCCAGCAGTCCCACTCGACAGGGGTTCTCTGGAAACACCATATATTTT. The full variable domain, completed using reference TRBV28 and TRBJ1-3, is DVKVTQSSRYLVKRTGEKVFLECVQDMDHENMFWYRQDPGLGLRLIYFSYDVKMKEKGDIPEGYSVSREKKERFSLILESASTNQTSMYLCASSPTRQGFSGNTIYFGEGSWLTVV.

The chain joins TRBV3-1 (or the pseudogene TRBV3-2) to TRBJ1-1; D not certain. Germline V gives CDR1 LGHDT, CDR2 YNNKEL (reference sequence). This CDR3 comprises 13 residues. The V end was cut by 8 bases, the J end by 2 bases, with 12 bases between. CDR3 in amino acids: CASAERVNTEAFF. CDR3 in DNA: TGTGCCAGCGCGGAGAGAGTTAACACTGAAGCTTTCTTT.

The chain has TRBV30 and TRBJ2-1; tentatively, D is TRBD2 (6 bases). CDR1 is GTSNPN, CDR2 SVGIG, per germline (reference sequence). Trimming left V 5 bases short and J 9 bases short, with 17 bases between. This CDR3 has 13 amino acids. Written as DNA, the CDR3 is TGTGCCTGGGAACCGCGGAGGGGAAGTGAGCAGTTCTTC. Translation: CAWEPRRGSEQFF.

The chain employs TRBV5-5 and TRBJ2-2; 8 bases are a match to TRBD1. V was clipped by 2 bases and J by 6 bases; unmatched bases: 6. Germline loops: CDR1 SGHKS, CDR2 YYEKEE (reference sequence). CDR3 length: 15 amino acids. CDR3: CASSLLTGVAGELFF. DNA of the CDR3: TGTGCCAGCAGCTTATTGACAGGGGTGGCCGGGGAGCTGTTTTTT.

The V gene is TRBV9, the J gene TRBJ2-1; D gene uncertain. Germline assignment: CDR1 SGDLS and CDR2 YYNGEE. V lost 2 bases and J 5 bases, leaving 5 bases between the germline ends. The CDR3 spans 12 residues. The CDR3 here is CASSVSDNEQFF. DNA of the CDR3: TGTGCCAGCAGCGTCTCAGACAATGAGCAGTTCTTC.

CDR3 sequence: CASSPMRATDTQYF. Written as DNA, the CDR3 is TGTGCCAGCAGCCCTATGCGGGCCACAGATACGCAGTATTTT. The V and J genes are TRBV7-9 and TRBJ2-3, with a possible D match to TRBD2 (5 bases). Germline V gene data show CDR1 as SEHNR and CDR2 as FQNEAQ (reference sequence). The CDR3 consists of 14 residues. V gave up 5 bases and J gave up 2 bases, with 11 bases separating them.

V gene TRBV10-3 combines with J gene TRBJ2-7, with 8 bases identical to TRBD1. CDR3 length: 15 amino acids. Trimming removed 6 bases from V and 4 bases from J; junction bases left unmatched: 11. Germline V gene data show CDR1 as ENHRY and CDR2 as SYGVKD. CDR3 in DNA: TGTGCCATCAGCGTAGAGGACAGGGCCTCTTACGAGCAGTACTTC. Translation: CAISVEDRASYEQYF.

This chain joins TRBV11-3 and TRBJ2-5; TRBD2 might be the D (6 bases). Germline V lookup: CDR1 SGHNT, CDR2 YENEEA. The CDR3 loop spans 15 amino acids. V was cut by 0 bases and J by 4 bases, with 12 bases left in between. The CDR3 spells CASSLDPTRGETQYF. Written as DNA, the CDR3 is TGTGCCAGCAGCTTAGACCCGACTAGAGGAGAGACCCAGTACTTC.

The J gene is TRBJ1-5, the V gene TRBV5-5, with D unclear. Germline V CDR1 and CDR2: SGHKS, YYEKEE (reference sequence). This CDR3 has 15 residues. The V gene lost 0 bases and the J gene lost 0 bases, with 7 bases spanning the gap. CDR3 protein: CASSLGDYSNQPQHF. DNA for the CDR3: TGTGCCAGCAGCTTGGGCGACTATAGCAATCAGCCCCAGCATTTT.

The chain couples TRBV2 to TRBJ1-6, with 7 bases identical to TRBD1. With 9 bases clipped from V and 5 bases from J, the junction kept 7 bases outside the gene matches. The V gene's germline CDR1 is SNHLY and CDR2 FYNNEI. The CDR3 has 14 amino acids. CDR3 sequence: CARRTGTDNSPLHF. The CDR3 nucleotides are TGTGCCAGAAGAACCGGGACAGATAATTCACCCCTCCACTTT.

This chain joins TRBV27 and TRBJ2-1; 8 bases map to TRBD2. CDR1 and CDR2 from the germline V gene are MNHEY and SMNVEV (reference sequence). V shed 3 bases, J shed 8 bases, and the junction held 9 bases outside the gene matches. This CDR3 comprises 15 residues. CDR3: CASSFSSGAFYEQFF. The DNA of the CDR3 is TGTGCCAGCAGTTTTAGTAGCGGGGCCTTCTATGAGCAGTTCTTC.

In this sample, this clone turned up once. The chain uses TRBV4-1 and TRBJ2-1, with 12 bases fitting TRBD2. Germline V gives CDR1 MGHRA, CDR2 YSYEKL. The CDR3 runs to 17 residues. J gave up 5 bases and V 2 bases, and 7 bases lay outside the gene matches. CDR3 region: CASSQSGTSGRNNEQFF. For the CDR3, the DNA is TGCGCCAGCAGCCAATCCGGCACTAGCGGGAGGAACAATGAGCAGTTCTTC.

This chain uses TRBV4-1 with TRBJ1-3, with TRBD1 matching 9 bases. The junction had 5 bases not matched to a gene; V was cut back by 3 bases and J by 2 bases. Germline CDR1 and CDR2: MGHRA and YSYEKL. The CDR3 is made up of 16 amino acids. As DNA, the CDR3 is TGCGCCAGCAGCCACCACAGGGGGCCGACTGGAAACACCATATATTTT. Amino acids: CASSHHRGPTGNTIYF.

The CDR3 loop reads CASSYGTNYGYTF. The CDR3 region has the DNA TGTGCCAGCAGTTACGGGACAAACTATGGCTACACCTTC. The chain has TRBV12-3 or TRBV12-4 and TRBJ1-2, with a possible D match to TRBD1 (6 bases). The CDR3 loop spans 13 amino acids. V shed 4 bases and J shed 2 bases, with 8 bases lying between them.

The V gene is TRBV20-1, the J gene TRBJ2-1, with D tentatively TRBD2 (6 bases). With 3 bases removed from V and 6 bases from J, the gap between germline ends came to 15 bases. Germline CDR1 reads DFQATT; CDR2 reads SNEGSKA (reference sequence). CDR3 size: 14 residues. CDR3 nucleotide sequence: TGCAGTGCTAGTCGGGGGAGTGATAGCAATGAGCAGTTCTTC. Residues: CSASRGSDSNEQFF.

The chain couples TRBV11-2 to TRBJ2-1, with 7 bases fitting TRBD2. The germline CDR1 and CDR2 sequences are SGHAT and FQNNGV. Losses at the gene ends were 5 bases for V and 3 bases for J; bases not matched to a gene: 10. CDR3 size: 16 residues. The CDR3 here is CASSPLASGLYNEQFF. As DNA, the CDR3 is TGTGCCAGCAGCCCGTTAGCTAGCGGTCTCTACAATGAGCAGTTCTTC.